These 20 T cell receptor beta chains were all obtained from the same sample, sequenced in a study of blood T cell repertoires in COVID-19. The assay was immunoSEQ multiplex PCR, and TCRdb's table has in-frame clones only and misses some. The sample carries about 300,000 clones, about 87% recorded once. The sequencing sample was made of peripheral blood. These TCRs come from a woman between 45 and 65 years old with COVID-19, enrolled during active disease.

CDR3 residues: CASSTGFEAGELFF. DNA for the CDR3: TGTGCCAGTAGTACGGGGTTTGAGGCCGGGGAGCTGTTTTTT. The rearrangement joins TRBV19 to TRBJ2-2; a weak D match, TRBD2 (5 bases). This CDR3 is 14 amino acids long. Trimming left V 4 bases short and J 6 bases short, with 12 bases between. CDR1 and CDR2 (germline): LNHDA, SQIVND (reference sequence).

The V call is TRBV4-3, the J call TRBJ2-1; D gene ambiguous. The V end was cut by 0 bases, the J end by 7 bases, with 10 bases between. This CDR3 contains 14 residues. Germline assignment: CDR1 LGHNA and CDR2 YSLEER. The CDR3 region is CASSQDLSRNEQFF. The CDR3 coding sequence is TGCGCCAGCAGCCAAGATTTATCCAGGAATGAGCAGTTCTTC.

This clone has a single count. V is TRBV4-1 and J is TRBJ2-5; the D gene is possibly TRBD1 (6 bases). CDR3 length: 16 amino acids. The germline V gene encodes CDR1 MGHRA and CDR2 YSYEKL. The germline V and J ends were trimmed by 0 bases and 4 bases, with 15 bases remaining between them. The CDR3 bases are TGCGCCAGCAGCCAAGAGGGTAGGGGGAACCCAGAGACCCAGTACTTC. This codes for CASSQEGRGNPETQYF.

The chain uses TRBV29-1 and TRBJ1-1, with D uncertain. The CDR3 is 12 residues long. The V and J ends lost 3 bases and 1 base respectively, with 6 bases between them. Germline V gene sequence: CDR1 SQVTM, CDR2 ANQGSEA. The CDR3 region is CSVDRPNTEAFF. The CDR3, as DNA: TGCAGCGTTGACAGGCCGAACACTGAAGCTTTCTTT. The full variable domain, with the rest looked up from reference TRBV29-1 and TRBJ1-1, is SAVISQKPSRDICQRGTSLTIQCQVDSQVTMMFWYRQQPGQSLTLIATANQGSEATYESGFVIDKFPISRPNLTFSTLTVSNMSPEDSSIYLCSVDRPNTEAFFGQGTRLTVV.

The chain has TRBV5-5 and TRBJ1-4; 7 bases align to TRBD1. The V and J ends lost 0 bases and 6 bases, in that order; junction bases with no gene match: 5. The germline V gene has CDR1 SGHKS and CDR2 YYEKEE (reference sequence). The CDR3 extends over 15 amino acids. The DNA for the CDR3 is TGTGCCAGCAGCTTGGGGACAGGAGCGGATGAAAAACTGTTTTTT. It encodes CASSLGTGADEKLFF.

This clone was counted between two and nine times. The chain couples TRBV11-3 to TRBJ1-4, with no clear D. Germline V gives CDR1 SGHNT, CDR2 YENEEA. The length of the CDR3 is 16 residues. V was trimmed by 4 bases and J by 4 bases, leaving 16 bases between them. CDR3 sequence reads: CASSSSPGSSNEKLFF. The CDR3, as DNA: TGTGCCAGCAGCTCTTCCCCAGGCTCGAGTAATGAAAAACTGTTTTTT. The full variable domain, in which reference TRBV11-3 and TRBJ1-4 provide the parts outside the CDR3, is EAGVVQSPRYKIIEKKQPVAFWCNPISGHNTLYWYLQNLGQGPELLIRYENEEAVDDSQLPKDRFSAERLKGVDSTLKIQPAELGDSAVYLCASSSSPGSSNEKLFFGSGTQLSVL.

The chain has TRBV7-2 and TRBJ1-2; 7 bases line up with TRBD1. This CDR3 is built from 13 residues. With V trimmed by 6 bases and J by 8 bases, 9 bases remained unmatched. CDR1 is SGHTA and CDR2 is FQGNSA in the germline V gene. CDR3: CASSPRTGAGYTF. The CDR3 DNA sequence: TGTGCCAGCAGTCCCAGGACAGGTGCGGGCTACACCTTC.

The genes are TRBV11-2 and TRBJ2-7; the match to TRBD1 covers 7 bases. Germline assignment: CDR1 SGHAT and CDR2 FQNNGV. This CDR3 is 15 amino acids long. The J segment lost 3 bases and the V segment lost 7 bases, leaving 12 bases of the junction unmatched. The CDR3 region is CASTSIDRANYEQYF. The CDR3, as DNA: TGTGCCAGCACCTCGATTGACAGGGCTAACTACGAGCAGTACTTC.

Here the CDR3 DNA reads TGTGCCATCAGTGGGACTACCACCTACAATGAGCAGTTCTTC. This codes for CAISGTTTYNEQFF. This chain connects TRBV10-3 to TRBJ2-1, with a possible D match to TRBD2 (6 bases). The CDR3 has 14 residues. V was cut by 4 bases and J by 2 bases, with 9 bases left in between. Germline assignment: CDR1 ENHRY and CDR2 SYGVKD.

In its sample, this clone was seen a few times. The J gene is TRBJ2-2, the V gene TRBV7-3; D is uncertain. The V and J ends lost 4 bases and 6 bases respectively, with 12 bases between them. Germline CDR1 reads SGHTA; CDR2 reads FQGTGA. The CDR3 length is 14 residues. The CDR3 nucleotides read TGTGCCAGCAGCTCCAACGCAGGTCCCGGGGAGCTGTTTTTT. As protein: CASSSNAGPGELFF. The full variable domain, its missing parts supplied by reference TRBV7-3 and TRBJ2-2, is GAGVSQTPSNKVTEKGKYVELRCDPISGHTALYWYRQSLGQGPEFLIYFQGTGAADDSGLPNDRFFAVRPEGSVSTLKIQRTERGDSAVYLCASSSNAGPGELFFGEGSRLTVL.

This chain links TRBV29-1 with TRBJ2-1; D is possibly TRBD1 (6 bases). Trimming removed 1 base at V and 6 bases at J, with 19 bases between. Per germline, CDR1 SQVTM and CDR2 ANQGSEA. There are 16 residues in the CDR3. The CDR3 DNA follows: TGCAGCGTTGAAGCGGGTCTCAGGACAGTCGGCAATGAGCAGTTCTTC. Protein: CSVEAGLRTVGNEQFF.

The chain uses TRBV14 and TRBJ1-2; 7 nucleotides match TRBD1. The junction had 5 bases not matched to a gene; V was cut back by 0 bases and J by 4 bases. Germline CDR1 and CDR2: SGHDN and FVKESK. The CDR3 loop spans 15 amino acids. The CDR3 is CASSQDWSGGYGYTF. DNA for the CDR3: TGTGCCAGCAGCCAAGATTGGTCAGGGGGCTATGGCTACACCTTC.

This clone has just a few counts. The gene calls are TRBV11-2 and TRBJ1-2; a possible D gene is TRBD1 (5 bases). There are 16 residues in the CDR3. V lost 5 bases to trimming and J lost 3 bases, with 19 bases between them. Germline V gene sequence: CDR1 SGHAT, CDR2 FQNNGV. In nucleotides, the CDR3 is TGTGCCAGCAGCAAAACACTCCTTGGGGGGGACTATGGCTACACCTTC. It translates to CASSKTLLGGDYGYTF.

This sequence joins TRBV24-1 and TRBJ2-1; D possibly corresponds to TRBD2 (5 bases). The germline CDR1 and CDR2 sequences are KGHDR and SFDVKD. The CDR3 is 15 residues long. Trimming removed 1 base at V and 2 bases at J, with 8 bases between. DNA of the CDR3: TGTGCCACCAGTGATTTACTAGGGACCTACAATGAGCAGTTCTTC. It specifies CATSDLLGTYNEQFF.

The chain is built from TRBV18 and TRBJ1-4; D uncertain. The germline V gene encodes CDR1 KGHSH and CDR2 LQKENI. V lost 0 bases and J lost 5, with 7 bases in between. The CDR3 runs 14 residues. CDR3 loop: CASSPPRGNEKLFF. As DNA, the CDR3 is TGTGCCAGCTCACCACCGAGAGGAAATGAAAAACTGTTTTTT.

This chain uses TRBV15 with TRBJ2-1, with a possible D match to TRBD1 (6 bases). Looked up from germline, CDR1 is LNHNV and CDR2 is YYDKDF (reference sequence). CDR3 length: 14 residues. V shed 5 bases and J shed 8 bases, with 16 bases lying between them. CDR3 nucleotides: TGTGCCACCAGCGGCGAACAGGGCTGGGATGAGCAGTTCTTC. It codes for CATSGEQGWDEQFF.

The chain carries TRBV9 and TRBJ2-5, with a tentative D call TRBD2 (6 bases). V was clipped by 0 bases and J by 1 base, with 7 bases between them. The CDR3 spans 14 residues. CDR1 is SGDLS and CDR2 is YYNGEE in the germline V gene. CDR3 amino acids: CASSVGTTQETQYF. The CDR3 coding sequence is TGTGCCAGCAGCGTAGGGACTACCCAAGAGACCCAGTACTTC.

Only one count was recorded for this clone. The V call is TRBV6-6, the J call TRBJ1-1, with a possible D match to TRBD1 (5 bases). This CDR3 region has 12 residues. Trimming took 4 bases from V and 6 from J, leaving 9 bases between them. CDR1 is MNHNY, CDR2 SVGAGI, per germline (reference sequence). CDR3 sequence reads: CASSSGGAEAFF. The CDR3 DNA is TGTGCCAGCAGTTCGGGGGGGGCTGAAGCTTTCTTT.

There are a few counts of this clone. The chain combines TRBV6-5 with TRBJ1-1; no clear D gene. With 6 bases removed from V and 6 bases from J, the gap between germline ends came to 8 bases. This CDR3 contains 11 residues. Germline loops: CDR1 MNHEY, CDR2 SVGAGI. CDR3 in DNA: TGTGCCAGCAGGACCGGGGCTGAAGCTTTCTTT. Its protein is CASRTGAEAFF.

This chain links TRBV6-4 with TRBJ2-1; no definite D call. Germline V gene lookup returns CDR1 MRHNA and CDR2 SNTAGT. The CDR3 totals 17 residues. Deletions cut 5 bases from V and 0 bases from J, with 17 bases between. In DNA, the CDR3 is TGTGCCAGCAGTCCGGATGCGACACCCCTCTCCTACAATGAGCAGTTCTTC. Translating it yields CASSPDATPLSYNEQFF.